A single sample is the source of the 9 T cell receptor beta chains below, sequenced in a study of blood T cell repertoires in COVID-19. This table comes from immunoSEQ multiplex PCR, and its TCRdb copy is limited to in-frame clones, with some not included. The table records nearly 65,000 clones, around 84% of them present only once. Sequenced input: peripheral blood. These receptors were obtained from a human donor in a cohort sampled during active COVID-19.

This rearrangement joins TRBV28 to TRBJ1-5; possible D gene TRBD1, 6 bases. With 5 bases removed from V and 5 bases from J, the gap between germline ends came to 13 bases. This CDR3 is built from 14 residues. Germline CDR1 and CDR2: MDHEN and SYDVKM. In DNA, the CDR3 is TGTGCCAGCAGTCCGACAGGTTTTGATCAGCCCCAGCATTTT. Translated: CASSPTGFDQPQHF.

This clone appeared once. A junction end diverges from the germline sequence, so it may reflect a read error. The CDR3 DNA sequence: TGTGCTAGCAGCCCTACACTACTAGCGGGGGTCTACGAGCAGTACTTC. Translated: CASSPTLLAGVYEQYF. This chain connects TRBV7-7 to TRBJ2-7; 11 bases agree with TRBD2. The CDR3 has 16 amino acids. Germline values: CDR1 SSHAT, CDR2 FNYEAQ (reference sequence).

The J gene is TRBJ2-3, the V gene TRBV5-1, with a possible D match to TRBD1 (5 bases). Germline V lookup: CDR1 SGHRS, CDR2 YFSETQ. The CDR3 sequence is 14 residues long. The ends were cut back, 8 bases at V and 1 base at J, with 14 bases in the middle. The CDR3 is CASSRAQGTDTQYF. CDR3 nucleotide sequence: TGCGCCAGTTCCAGGGCTCAGGGCACAGATACGCAGTATTTT.

The chain recombines TRBV30 with TRBJ1-5; D is uncertain. CDR1 and CDR2 from the germline V gene are GTSNPN and SVGIG (reference sequence). The CDR3 runs to 15 residues. V lost 1 base, J lost 0 bases, and 10 bases lay in between. The CDR3 reads CAWSAGSASNQPQHF. Written as DNA, the CDR3 is TGTGCCTGGAGTGCAGGATCGGCTAGCAATCAGCCCCAGCATTTT.

The genes are TRBV6-6 and TRBJ2-3; tentative D call: TRBD1 (5 bases). Trimming shortened V by 5 bases and J by 0 bases, and 12 bases separated the two germline ends. The CDR3 length is 15 residues. CDR1 MNHNY and CDR2 SVGAGI come from the germline V gene (reference sequence). CDR3 in DNA: TGTGCCAGCAGTCCCCAGGGTTCTAGCACAGATACGCAGTATTTT. Residues: CASSPQGSSTDTQYF.

V usage is TRBV14 and J usage is TRBJ1-1; the D gene is possibly TRBD1 (5 bases). The CDR3 extends over 14 amino acids. V gave up 1 base and J gave up 6 bases, with 12 bases separating them. The germline V gene encodes CDR1 SGHDN and CDR2 FVKESK. CDR3 in DNA: TGTGCCAGCAGCCAAGTAAGGGGTGGAGCTGAAGCTTTCTTT. It yields the protein CASSQVRGGAEAFF.

This chain links TRBV11-2 with TRBJ2-4, with unresolved D. The germline V and J ends were trimmed by 4 bases and 5 bases, with 9 bases remaining between them. In germline, CDR1 is SGHAT, CDR2 FQNNGV. This CDR3 comprises 13 residues. CDR3 loop: CASSSPSENIQYF. CDR3 in DNA: TGTGCCAGCAGCTCTCCTAGTGAAAACATTCAGTACTTC. Using reference TRBV11-2 and TRBJ2-4 for the parts outside the CDR3, the full variable domain is EAGVAQSPRYKIIEKRQSVAFWCNPISGHATLYWYQQILGQGPKLLIQFQNNGVVDDSQLPKDRFSAERLKGVDSTLKIQPAKLEDSAVYLCASSSPSENIQYFGAGTRLSVL.

This sequence joins TRBV10-1 and TRBJ2-1, with 13 bases that match TRBD2. Germline V gene data show CDR1 as WNHNN and CDR2 as SYGVQD (reference sequence). The CDR3 has 16 residues. V trimming: 2 bases; J trimming: 7 bases; junction bases outside the gene matches: 5. The CDR3 DNA sequence: TGCGCCAGCAGTGAGATACCGGGACTAGCGGGGAATGAGCAGTTCTTC. Translating it yields CASSEIPGLAGNEQFF.

This clone turned up a few times. This sequence joins TRBV4-2 and TRBJ2-7, with D perhaps TRBD2 (5 bases). This CDR3 comprises 20 residues. V was trimmed by 0 bases and J by 0 bases, leaving 24 bases between them. The germline CDR1 and CDR2 sequences are LGHNA and YNFKEQ. The DNA for the CDR3 is TGTGCCAGCAGCCAAGAGCCGGGCGAGGGTAACTGTAGTGGCTCCTACGAGCAGTACTTC. Encoded protein: CASSQEPGEGNCSGSYEQYF.